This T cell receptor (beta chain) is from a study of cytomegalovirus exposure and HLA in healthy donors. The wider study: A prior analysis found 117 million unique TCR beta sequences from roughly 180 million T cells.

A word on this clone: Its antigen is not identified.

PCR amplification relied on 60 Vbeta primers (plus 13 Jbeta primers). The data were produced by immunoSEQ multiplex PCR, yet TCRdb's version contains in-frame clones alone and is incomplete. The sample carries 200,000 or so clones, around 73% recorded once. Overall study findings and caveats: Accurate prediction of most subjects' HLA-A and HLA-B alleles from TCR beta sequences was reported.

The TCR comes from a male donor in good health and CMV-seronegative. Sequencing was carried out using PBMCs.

The CDR3 sequence: CASSHAFGGGRAGLTDTQYF. CDR3 nucleotides: TGCGCCAGCAGCCACGCTTTCGGGGGGGGGAGAGCGGGCCTCACAGATACGCAGTATTTT. This chain joins TRBV4-1 and TRBJ2-3, with 8 positions matching TRBD2. J gave up 2 bases and V 3 bases, and 19 bases lay outside the gene matches. The CDR3 length is 20 residues. CDR1 and CDR2 from the germline V gene are MGHRA and YSYEKL.